The rows below give T cell receptor beta chains drawn from one sample of a study of T-cell memory formation after mild COVID-19. TCRdb used MiXCR to reprocess the 5' RACE reads, holding one entry per CDR3 protein. The sample carries about 110,000 distinct CDR3 sequences, under 15% recorded once. The sequenced material came from PBMCs or a T cell subset sorted from them (not recorded which). The receptor source for this set is a man aged 18 to 35 who had mild COVID-19 (a few samples of this study predate the infection). Cell type and time point are not known. CDR3s include the opening cysteine and the closing phenylalanine or tryptophan. D genes are given only for firm matches. Where a row states a size, it is once, few, many or the class of an expanded clone; other rows omit it.

abundance: .; v_gene: TRBV29-1; j_gene: TRBJ2-1; d_gene: TRBD2; CDR3aa: CSVEGPLSGGGRNEQFF
abundance: many; v_gene: TRBV20-1; j_gene: TRBJ2-7; d_gene: .; CDR3aa: CSARGEDQTYEQYF
abundance: .; v_gene: TRBV29-1; j_gene: TRBJ1-1; d_gene: .; CDR3aa: CSVDWQEAFF
abundance: few; v_gene: TRBV6-2/TRBV6-3; j_gene: TRBJ2-1; d_gene: .; CDR3aa: CANRGARGEQFF
abundance: few; v_gene: TRBV11-1; j_gene: TRBJ2-5; d_gene: .; CDR3aa: CASSSPLVYGDLQETQYF
abundance: few; v_gene: TRBV7-6; j_gene: TRBJ2-2; d_gene: .; CDR3aa: CASSLGQGRVNGELFF
abundance: .; v_gene: TRBV9; j_gene: TRBJ1-2; d_gene: TRBD1; CDR3aa: CASSVDGEGAGYTF
abundance: few; v_gene: TRBV11-3; j_gene: TRBJ2-7; d_gene: .; CDR3aa: CASSPRGGNSYEQYF
abundance: .; v_gene: TRBV2; j_gene: TRBJ1-1; d_gene: .; CDR3aa: CASSPGGEGPEAFF
abundance: few; v_gene: TRBV12-3/TRBV12-4; j_gene: TRBJ1-1; d_gene: .; CDR3aa: CASSFEFPMNTEAFF
abundance: many; v_gene: TRBV18; j_gene: TRBJ2-3; d_gene: .; CDR3aa: CASSPLSSTDTQYF